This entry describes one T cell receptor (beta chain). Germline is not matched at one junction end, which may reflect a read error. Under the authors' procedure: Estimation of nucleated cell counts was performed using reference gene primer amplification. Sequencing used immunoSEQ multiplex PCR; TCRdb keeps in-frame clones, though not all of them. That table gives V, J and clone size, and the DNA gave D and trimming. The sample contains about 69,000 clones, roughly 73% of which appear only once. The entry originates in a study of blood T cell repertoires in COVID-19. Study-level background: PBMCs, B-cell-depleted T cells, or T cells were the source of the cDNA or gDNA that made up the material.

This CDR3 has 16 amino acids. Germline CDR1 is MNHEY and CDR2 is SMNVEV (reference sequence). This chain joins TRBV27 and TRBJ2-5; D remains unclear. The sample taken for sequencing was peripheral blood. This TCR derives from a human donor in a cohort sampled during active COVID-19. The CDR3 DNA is TGTGCCAGCAGTCTATCCGTGGGCTTAGACCGAGAGACCCAGTACTTC. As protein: CASSLSVGLDRETQYF.